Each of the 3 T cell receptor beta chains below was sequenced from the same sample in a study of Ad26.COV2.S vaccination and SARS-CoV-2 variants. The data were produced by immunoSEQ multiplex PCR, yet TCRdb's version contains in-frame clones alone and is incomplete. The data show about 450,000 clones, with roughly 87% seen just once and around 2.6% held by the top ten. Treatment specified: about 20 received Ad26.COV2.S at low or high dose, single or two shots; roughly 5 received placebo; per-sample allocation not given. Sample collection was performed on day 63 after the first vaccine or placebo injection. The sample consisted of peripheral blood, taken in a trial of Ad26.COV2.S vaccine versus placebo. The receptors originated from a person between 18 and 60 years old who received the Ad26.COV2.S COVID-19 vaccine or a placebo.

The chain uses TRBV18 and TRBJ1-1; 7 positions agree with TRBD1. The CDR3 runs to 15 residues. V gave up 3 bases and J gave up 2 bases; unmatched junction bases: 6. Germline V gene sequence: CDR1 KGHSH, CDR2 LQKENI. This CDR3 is CASSPQTGINTEAFF. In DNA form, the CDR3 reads TGTGCCAGCTCACCTCAGACAGGGATAAACACTGAAGCTTTCTTT.

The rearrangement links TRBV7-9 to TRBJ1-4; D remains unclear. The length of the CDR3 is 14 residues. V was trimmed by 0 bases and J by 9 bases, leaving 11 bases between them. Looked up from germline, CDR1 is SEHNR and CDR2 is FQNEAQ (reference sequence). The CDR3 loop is CASSLAGDGQKLFF. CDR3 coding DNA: TGTGCCAGCAGCTTAGCGGGTGACGGGCAAAAACTGTTTTTT.

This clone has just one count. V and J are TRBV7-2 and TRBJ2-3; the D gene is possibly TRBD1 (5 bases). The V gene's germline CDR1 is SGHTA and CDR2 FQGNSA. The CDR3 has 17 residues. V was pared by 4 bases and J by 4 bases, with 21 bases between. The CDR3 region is CASSSPGYSFGADTQYF. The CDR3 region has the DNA TGTGCCAGCAGCTCGCCAGGGTATAGTTTTGGGGCAGATACGCAGTATTTT.